The rows below give T cell receptor beta chains drawn from one sample of a study of metastatic and nonmetastatic thyroid tumors. With MiXCR, TCRdb reprocessed the PCR reads. The sample lists 33,000 or so clones, about 20% occurring once. The sample comprised blood. Receptor source: a female donor with papillary thyroid cancer or a benign thyroid nodule (not recorded which). Some clones in this sample may be carry-over from other donors' samples. Both conserved end residues are part of each CDR3. A D gene is named only where the DNA matches it firmly. Where a row states a size, it is once, few, many or the class of an expanded clone; other rows omit it.

13	TRBV2	few	TRBJ2-1	.	TGTGCCAGCAGAGGCCTAGGTTGCAATGAGCAGTTCTTC	CASRGLGCNEQFF
19	TRBV7-2	few	TRBJ1-2	.	TGTGCCAGCAGCTTAGCAGCCTTAGGTGGTGGAGGAAACAACTATGGCTACACCTTC	CASSLAALGGGGNNYGYTF
17	TRBV5-6	many	TRBJ2-1	.	TGTGCCAGCAGCCCCTCTATGGTGGACTTAGCCTACAATGAGCAGTTCTTC	CASSPSMVDLAYNEQFF
16	TRBV28	.	TRBJ2-5	TRBD1	TGTGCCAGCAGTTTATCACAGGGGGCGCGTGTGGAGACCCAGTACTTC	CASSLSQGARVETQYF
15	TRBV2	many	TRBJ1-5	TRBD1	TGTGCCAGCAGCGCTCGCGAGGGGGCGGGGCAGCCCCAGCATTTT	CASSAREGAGQPQHF
14	TRBV4-3	many	TRBJ1-4	TRBD1	TGCGCCAGCAGAAGGGACAGACATAATGAAAAACTGTTTTTT	CASRRDRHNEKLFF
12	TRBV29-1	many	TRBJ1-2	.	TGCAGCGTTGACCCAGGCCGCTATGGCTACACCTTC	CSVDPGRYGYTF
17	TRBV27	few	TRBJ1-5	.	TGTGCCAGCAGTTTGACGGGGGGGAGGAATGGCAATCAGCCCCAGCATTTT	CASSLTGGRNGNQPQHF
13	TRBV20-1	once	TRBJ2-7	.	TGCAGTGCCCTACTAGCCGGAACCTACGAGCAGTACTTC	CSALLAGTYEQYF
18	TRBV4-1	many	TRBJ2-1	TRBD2	TGCGCCAGCAGCCAAGTTATTTCGGGGGGAGGGTCCTACAATGAGCAGTTCTTC	CASSQVISGGGSYNEQFF
14	TRBV5-1	many	TRBJ1-3	.	TGCGCCAGCAGCTTGGCTGGTAGGGGAAACACCATATATTTT	CASSLAGRGNTIYF